The entry below gives a single T cell receptor (beta chain) sequence along with its context. The sample originates from a study of regulatory dendritic cells for organ transplantation. Sequencing used immunoSEQ multiplex PCR; TCRdb keeps in-frame clones, though not all of them. The sample has about 30,000 clones, around 84% seen once. Trimming took 5 bases from V and 6 from J, leaving 17 bases between them. The CDR3 is 15 residues long. Germline V gene data show CDR1 as SNHLY and CDR2 as FYNNEI. The genes are TRBV2 and TRBJ1-5; a possible D gene is TRBD1 (5 bases). The specimen was naive CD4+ T cells from blood. The subset denotes: CD45RA+ naive T cells. The sequence came from a human donor in good health. The CDR3 is CASSFQGERGQPQHF. The CDR3 region has the DNA TGTGCCAGCAGTTTTCAGGGTGAAAGGGGTCAGCCCCAGCATTTT.